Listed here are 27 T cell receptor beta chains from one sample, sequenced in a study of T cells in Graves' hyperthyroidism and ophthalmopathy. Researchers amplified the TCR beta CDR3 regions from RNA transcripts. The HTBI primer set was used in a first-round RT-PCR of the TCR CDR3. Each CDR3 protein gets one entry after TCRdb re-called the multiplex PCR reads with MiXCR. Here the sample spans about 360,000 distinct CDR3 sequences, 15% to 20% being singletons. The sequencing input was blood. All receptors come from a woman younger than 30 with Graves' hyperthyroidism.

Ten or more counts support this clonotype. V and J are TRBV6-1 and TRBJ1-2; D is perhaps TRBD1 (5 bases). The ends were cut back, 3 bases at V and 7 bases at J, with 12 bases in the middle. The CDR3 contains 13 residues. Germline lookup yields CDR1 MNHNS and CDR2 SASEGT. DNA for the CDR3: TGTGCCAGCAGTGACACAGGATCGGGTGGCTACACCTTC. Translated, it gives CASSDTGSGGYTF.

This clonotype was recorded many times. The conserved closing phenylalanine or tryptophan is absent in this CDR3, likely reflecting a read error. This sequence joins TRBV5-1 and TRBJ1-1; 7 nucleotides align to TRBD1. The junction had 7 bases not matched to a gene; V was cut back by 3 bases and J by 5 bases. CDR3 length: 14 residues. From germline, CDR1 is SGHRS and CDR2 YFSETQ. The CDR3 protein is CASSSGTEETEAFL. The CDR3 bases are TGCGCCAGCAGCTCCGGGACAGAGGAAACTGAAGCTTTCCTT.

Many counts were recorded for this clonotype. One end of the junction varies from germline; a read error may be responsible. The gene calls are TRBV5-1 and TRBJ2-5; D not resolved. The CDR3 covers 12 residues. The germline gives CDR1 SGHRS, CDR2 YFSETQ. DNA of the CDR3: TGTGCCAGCAGCTCGGGCCAAGAGACCCAGTACTTC. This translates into CASSSGQETQYF.

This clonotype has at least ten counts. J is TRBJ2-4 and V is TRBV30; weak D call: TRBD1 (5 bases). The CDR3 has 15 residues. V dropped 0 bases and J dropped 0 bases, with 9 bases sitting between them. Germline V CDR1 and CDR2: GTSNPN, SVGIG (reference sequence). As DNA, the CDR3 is TGTGCCTGGAGTGTTCTAGGGGTAGCCAAAAACATTCAGTACTTC. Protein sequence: CAWSVLGVAKNIQYF.

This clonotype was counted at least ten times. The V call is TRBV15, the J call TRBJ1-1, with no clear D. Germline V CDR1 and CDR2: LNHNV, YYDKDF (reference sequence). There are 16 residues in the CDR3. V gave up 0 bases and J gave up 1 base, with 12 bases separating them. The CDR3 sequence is CATSRDQRCGNTEAFF. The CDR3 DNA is TGTGCCACCAGCAGAGATCAAAGGTGCGGGAACACTGAAGCTTTCTTT.

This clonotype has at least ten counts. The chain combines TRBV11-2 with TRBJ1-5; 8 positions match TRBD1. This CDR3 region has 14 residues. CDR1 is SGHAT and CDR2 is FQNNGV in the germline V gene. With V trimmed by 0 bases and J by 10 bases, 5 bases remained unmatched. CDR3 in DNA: TGTGCCAGCAGCTTAGAGAGGGGGACAGGACCCCAGCATTTT. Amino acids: CASSLERGTGPQHF.

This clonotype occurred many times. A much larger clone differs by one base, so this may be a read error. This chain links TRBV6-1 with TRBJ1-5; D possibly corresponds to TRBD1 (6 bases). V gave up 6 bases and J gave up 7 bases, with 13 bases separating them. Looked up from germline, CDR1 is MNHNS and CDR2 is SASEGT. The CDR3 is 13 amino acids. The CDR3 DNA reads TGTGCCAGCAGCGAGGGGGGCGGACAGCCCCAGCATTTT. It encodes CASSEGGGQPQHF.

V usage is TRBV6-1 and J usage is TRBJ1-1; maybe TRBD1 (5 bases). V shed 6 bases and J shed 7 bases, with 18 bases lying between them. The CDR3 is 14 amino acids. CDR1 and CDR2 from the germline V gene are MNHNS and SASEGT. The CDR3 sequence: CASRAAYRPLEAFF. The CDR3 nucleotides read TGTGCCAGCAGAGCCGCTTACAGGCCGCTTGAAGCTTTCTTT.

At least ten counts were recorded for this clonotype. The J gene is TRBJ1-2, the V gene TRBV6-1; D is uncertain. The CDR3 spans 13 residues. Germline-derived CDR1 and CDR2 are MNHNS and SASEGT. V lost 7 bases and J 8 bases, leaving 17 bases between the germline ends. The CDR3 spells CASNRAGGVGYTF. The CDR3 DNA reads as TGTGCCAGCAATCGAGCCGGCGGGGTGGGCTACACCTTC.

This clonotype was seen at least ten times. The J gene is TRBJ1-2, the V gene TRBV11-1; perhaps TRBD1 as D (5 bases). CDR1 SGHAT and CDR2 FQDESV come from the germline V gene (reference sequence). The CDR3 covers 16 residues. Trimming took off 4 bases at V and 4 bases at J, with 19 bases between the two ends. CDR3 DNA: TGTGCCAGCAGCTACCTACCGGGACCCAACACCTATGGCTACACCTTC. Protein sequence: CASSYLPGPNTYGYTF.

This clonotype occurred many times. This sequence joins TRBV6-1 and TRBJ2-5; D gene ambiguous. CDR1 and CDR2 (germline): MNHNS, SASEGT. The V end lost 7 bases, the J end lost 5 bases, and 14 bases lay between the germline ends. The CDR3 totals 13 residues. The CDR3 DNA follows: TGTGCCAGCAAGGAAGGGATAATTGAGACCCAGTACTTC. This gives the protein CASKEGIIETQYF.

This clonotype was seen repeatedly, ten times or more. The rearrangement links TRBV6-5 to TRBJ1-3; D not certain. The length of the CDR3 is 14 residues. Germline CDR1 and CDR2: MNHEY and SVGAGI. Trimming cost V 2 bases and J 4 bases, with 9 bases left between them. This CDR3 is CASSYTLQGNTIYF. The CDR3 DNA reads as TGTGCCAGCAGTTACACCTTGCAAGGAAACACCATATATTTT.

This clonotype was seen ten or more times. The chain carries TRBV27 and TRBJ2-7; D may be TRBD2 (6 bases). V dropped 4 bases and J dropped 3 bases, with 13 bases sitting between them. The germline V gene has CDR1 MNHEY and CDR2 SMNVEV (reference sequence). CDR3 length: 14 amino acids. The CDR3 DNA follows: TGTGCCAGCAGTTATAGGGGACTCGGCTACGAGCAGTACTTC. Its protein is CASSYRGLGYEQYF.

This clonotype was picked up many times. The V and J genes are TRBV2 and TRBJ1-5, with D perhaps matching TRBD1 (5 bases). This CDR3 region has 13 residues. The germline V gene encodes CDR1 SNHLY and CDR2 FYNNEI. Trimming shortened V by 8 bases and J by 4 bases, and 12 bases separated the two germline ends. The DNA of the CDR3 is TGTGCCAGCGCGGGGCCGGGGAATCAGCCCCAGCATTTT. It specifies CASAGPGNQPQHF.

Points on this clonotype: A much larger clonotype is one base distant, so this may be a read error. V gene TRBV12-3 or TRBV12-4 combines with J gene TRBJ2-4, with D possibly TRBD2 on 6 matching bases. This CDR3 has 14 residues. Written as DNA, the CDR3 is TGTGCCAGCAGTTTAGGCGGGGCCAAAAACATTAAGTACTTC. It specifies CASSLGGAKNIKYF.

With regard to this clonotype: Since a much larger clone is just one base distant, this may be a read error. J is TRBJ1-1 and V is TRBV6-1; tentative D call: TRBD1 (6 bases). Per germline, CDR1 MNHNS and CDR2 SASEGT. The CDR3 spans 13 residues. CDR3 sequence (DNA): TGTGCCAGCAGGGATCAAGGGGGGACTGAAGCTTGCTTT. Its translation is CASRDQGGTEACF.

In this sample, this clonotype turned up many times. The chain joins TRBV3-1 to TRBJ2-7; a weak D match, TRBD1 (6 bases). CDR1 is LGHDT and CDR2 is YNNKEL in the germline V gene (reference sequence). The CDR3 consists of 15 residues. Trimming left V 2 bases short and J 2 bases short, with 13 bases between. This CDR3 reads CASSQLTRGTYEQYF. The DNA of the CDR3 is TGTGCCAGCAGCCAATTGACCAGGGGTACCTACGAGCAGTACTTC.

The CDR3 region is CASSQSSLSNQPQHF. The CDR3 DNA follows: TGTGCCAGCAGCCAATCCTCCCTTAGCAATCAGCCCCAGCATTTT. The chain recombines TRBV16 with TRBJ1-5; no firm D call. The CDR3 covers 15 residues. Germline V gene lookup returns CDR1 KGHSY and CDR2 FQNENV. The V end lost 0 bases, the J end lost 0 bases, and 6 bases lay between the germline ends.

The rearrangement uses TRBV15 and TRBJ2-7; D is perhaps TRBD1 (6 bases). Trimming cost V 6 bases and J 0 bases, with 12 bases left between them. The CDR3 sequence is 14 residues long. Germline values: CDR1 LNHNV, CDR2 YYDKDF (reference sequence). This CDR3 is CATRSNRVSYEQYF. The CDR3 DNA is TGTGCCACCAGGAGCAACAGGGTCTCCTACGAGCAGTACTTC.

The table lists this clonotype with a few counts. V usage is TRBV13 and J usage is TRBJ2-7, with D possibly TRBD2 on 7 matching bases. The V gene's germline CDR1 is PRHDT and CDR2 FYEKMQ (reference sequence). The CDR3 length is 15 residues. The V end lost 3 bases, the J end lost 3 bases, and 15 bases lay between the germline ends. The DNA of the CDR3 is TGTGCCAGCAGCTTCGGGGGGCCCCTTTTCTACGAGCAGTACTTC. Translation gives CASSFGGPLFYEQYF.

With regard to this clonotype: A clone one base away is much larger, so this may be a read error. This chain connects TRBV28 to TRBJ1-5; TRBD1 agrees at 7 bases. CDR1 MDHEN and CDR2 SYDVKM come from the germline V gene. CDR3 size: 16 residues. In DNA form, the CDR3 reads TGTGCCAGCAGTTCTATGACAGGGACGGTAAATCAGCCCCAGCGTTTT. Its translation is CASSSMTGTVNQPQRF.

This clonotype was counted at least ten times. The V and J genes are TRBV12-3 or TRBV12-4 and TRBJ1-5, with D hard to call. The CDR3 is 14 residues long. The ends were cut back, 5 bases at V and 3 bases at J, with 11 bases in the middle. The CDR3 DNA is TGTGCCAGCAGTCCGTCAGCAAACAATCAGCCCCAGCATTTT. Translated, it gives CASSPSANNQPQHF.

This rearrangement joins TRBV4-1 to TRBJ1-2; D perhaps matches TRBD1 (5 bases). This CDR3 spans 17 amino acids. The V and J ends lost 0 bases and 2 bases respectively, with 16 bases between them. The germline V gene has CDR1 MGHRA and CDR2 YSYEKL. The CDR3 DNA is TGCGCCAGCAGCCAAGATTGGAAGGGCAGGGTAAACTATGGCTACACCTTC. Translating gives CASSQDWKGRVNYGYTF.

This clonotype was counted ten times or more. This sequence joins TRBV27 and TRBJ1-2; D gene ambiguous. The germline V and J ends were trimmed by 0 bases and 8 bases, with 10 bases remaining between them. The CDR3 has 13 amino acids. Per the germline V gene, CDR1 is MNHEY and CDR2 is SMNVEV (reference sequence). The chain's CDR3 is CASSLSLGWGYTF. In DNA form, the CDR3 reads TGTGCCAGCAGTTTATCGTTGGGATGGGGCTACACCTTC.

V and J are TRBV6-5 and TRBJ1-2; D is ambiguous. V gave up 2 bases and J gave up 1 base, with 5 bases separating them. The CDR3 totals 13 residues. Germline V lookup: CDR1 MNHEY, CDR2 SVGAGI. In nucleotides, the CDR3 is TGTGCCAGCAGTTACATCGGTAACTATGGCTACACCTTC. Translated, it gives CASSYIGNYGYTF.

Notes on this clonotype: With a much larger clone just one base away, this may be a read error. The CDR3 loop is CASSASGWGNYGYTF. In DNA, the CDR3 is TGTGCCAGCAGCGCATCAGGGTGGGGAAACTATGGCTACACCTTC. The rearrangement uses TRBV9 and TRBJ1-2; possible D gene TRBD1, 5 bases. Germline-derived CDR1 and CDR2 are SGDLS and YYNGEE. Between the trimmed V and J ends, which lost 3 bases and 2 bases, there was a span of 14 bases. This CDR3 contains 15 residues.

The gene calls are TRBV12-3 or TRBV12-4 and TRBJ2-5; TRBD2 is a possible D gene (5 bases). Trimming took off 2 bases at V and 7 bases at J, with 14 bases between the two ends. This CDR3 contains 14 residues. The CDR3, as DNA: TGTGCCAGCAGTTTACGCGGCCTTGGAGGGACCCAGTACTTC. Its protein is CASSLRGLGGTQYF.